A few counts support the clone carrying this TCR beta chain. No antigen is known for it. The data are from a study of T cell repertoires in cytomegalovirus infection. Germline lookup yields CDR1 LNHDA and CDR2 SQIVND (reference sequence). Deletions cut 3 bases from V and 1 base from J, with 14 bases between. This CDR3 comprises 16 residues. TCRdb itself ran the reads through MiXCR, one entry per CDR3 protein. Of about 830,000 distinct CDR3 sequences detected, around a third appear once; the ten largest clones hold 12%. V is TRBV19 and J is TRBJ2-3; D is perhaps TRBD1 (6 bases). Sample: cultured CD8+ T cells from PBMCs, taken from culture after CMV antigen stimulation. This sequence was found in a human donor in good health (CMV status not recorded). Some clones in this sample may be carry-over from other donors' samples. The CDR3 here is CASSIAGASRTDTQYF. CDR3 nucleotides: TGTGCCAGTAGTATCGCAGGGGCCTCCCGCACAGATACGCAGTATTTT.